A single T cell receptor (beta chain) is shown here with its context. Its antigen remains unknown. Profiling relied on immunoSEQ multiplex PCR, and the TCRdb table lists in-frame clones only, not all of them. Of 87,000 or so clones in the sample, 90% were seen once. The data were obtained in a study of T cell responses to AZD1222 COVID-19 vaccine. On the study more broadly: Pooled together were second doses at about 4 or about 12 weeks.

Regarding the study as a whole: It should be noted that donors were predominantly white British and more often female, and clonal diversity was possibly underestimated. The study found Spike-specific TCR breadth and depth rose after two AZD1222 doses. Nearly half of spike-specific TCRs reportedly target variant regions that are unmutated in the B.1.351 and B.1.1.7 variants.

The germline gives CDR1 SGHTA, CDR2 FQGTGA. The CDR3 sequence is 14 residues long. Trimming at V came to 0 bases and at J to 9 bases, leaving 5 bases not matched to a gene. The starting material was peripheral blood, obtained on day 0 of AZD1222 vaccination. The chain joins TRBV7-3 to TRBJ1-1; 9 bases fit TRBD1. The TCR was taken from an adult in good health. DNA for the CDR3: TGTGCCAGCAGCTTAACGACCGGGACAGGGAAAGCTTTCTTT. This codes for CASSLTTGTGKAFF.